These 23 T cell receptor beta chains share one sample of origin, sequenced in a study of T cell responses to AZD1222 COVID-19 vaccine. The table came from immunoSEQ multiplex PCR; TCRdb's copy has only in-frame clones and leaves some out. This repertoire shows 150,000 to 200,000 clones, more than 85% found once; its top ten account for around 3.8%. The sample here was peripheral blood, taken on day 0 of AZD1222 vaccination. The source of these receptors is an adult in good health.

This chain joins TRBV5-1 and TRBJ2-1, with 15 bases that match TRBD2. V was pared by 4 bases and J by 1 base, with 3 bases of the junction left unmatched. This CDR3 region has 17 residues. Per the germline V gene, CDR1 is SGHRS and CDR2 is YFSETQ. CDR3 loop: CASSLGTSGRSYNEQFF. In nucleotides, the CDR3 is TGCGCCAGCAGCCTAGGGACTAGCGGGAGGTCCTACAATGAGCAGTTCTTC.

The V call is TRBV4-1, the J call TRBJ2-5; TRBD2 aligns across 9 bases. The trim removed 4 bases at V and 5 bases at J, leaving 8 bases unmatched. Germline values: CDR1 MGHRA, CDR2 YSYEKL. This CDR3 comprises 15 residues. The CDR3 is CASSPGPSGTETQYF. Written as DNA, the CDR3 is TGCGCCAGCAGCCCAGGGCCTAGCGGGACTGAGACCCAGTACTTC.

The CDR3, as DNA: TGTGCCAGTAGTAGACGCCCCAGCGAGCAGTACTTC. Protein product: CASSRRPSEQYF. The genes are TRBV19 and TRBJ2-7; the D is unclear. This CDR3 is built from 12 residues. With 4 bases removed from V and 6 bases from J, the gap between germline ends came to 10 bases. Germline-derived CDR1 and CDR2 are LNHDA and SQIVND (reference sequence).

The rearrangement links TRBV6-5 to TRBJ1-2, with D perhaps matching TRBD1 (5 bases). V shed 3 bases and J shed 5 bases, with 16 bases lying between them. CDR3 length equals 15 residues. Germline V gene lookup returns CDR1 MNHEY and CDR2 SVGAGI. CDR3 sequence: CASSYDGGHPYGYTF. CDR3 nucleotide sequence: TGTGCCAGCAGTTATGACGGAGGACACCCATATGGCTACACCTTC.

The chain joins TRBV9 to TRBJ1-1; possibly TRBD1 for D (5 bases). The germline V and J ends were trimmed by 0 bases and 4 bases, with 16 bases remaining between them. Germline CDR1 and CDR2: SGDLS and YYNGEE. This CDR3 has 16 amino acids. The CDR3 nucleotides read TGTGCCAGCAGCGTAGATCCTCCGGGGGGGGGCACTGAAGCTTTCTTT. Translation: CASSVDPPGGGTEAFF.

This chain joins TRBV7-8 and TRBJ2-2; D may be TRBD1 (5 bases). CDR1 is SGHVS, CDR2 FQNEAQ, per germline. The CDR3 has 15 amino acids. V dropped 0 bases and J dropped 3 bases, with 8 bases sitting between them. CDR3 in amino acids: CASSLAGRDTGELFF. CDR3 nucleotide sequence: TGTGCCAGCAGCTTAGCCGGCAGGGACACCGGGGAGCTGTTTTTT.

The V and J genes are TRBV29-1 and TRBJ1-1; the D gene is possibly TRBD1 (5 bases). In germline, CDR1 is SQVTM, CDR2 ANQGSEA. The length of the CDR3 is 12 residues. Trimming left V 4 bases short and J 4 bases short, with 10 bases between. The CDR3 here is CSVARGGTEAFF. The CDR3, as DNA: TGCAGCGTTGCCCGGGGGGGCACTGAAGCTTTCTTT.

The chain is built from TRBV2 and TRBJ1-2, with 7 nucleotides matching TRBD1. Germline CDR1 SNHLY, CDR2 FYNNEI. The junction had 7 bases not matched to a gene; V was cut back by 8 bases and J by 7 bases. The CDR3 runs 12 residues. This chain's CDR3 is CASRGQASGYTF. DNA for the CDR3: TGTGCCAGCCGCGGACAGGCTTCTGGCTACACCTTC.

The CDR3 nucleotides read TGTGCCAGCCGTGTTGGACCGGACGCTGGCTACACCTTC. As protein: CASRVGPDAGYTF. The chain combines TRBV6-4 with TRBJ1-2; D not certain. The germline V and J ends were trimmed by 8 bases and 7 bases, with 17 bases remaining between them. The CDR3 spans 13 residues. Germline CDR1 is MRHNA and CDR2 is SNTAGT.

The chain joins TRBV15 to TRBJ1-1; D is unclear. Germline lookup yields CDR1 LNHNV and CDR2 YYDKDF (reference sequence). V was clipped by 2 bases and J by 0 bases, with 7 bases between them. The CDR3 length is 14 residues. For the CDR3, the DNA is TGTGCCACCAGCAGACCAGAGCTGAACACTGAAGCTTTCTTT. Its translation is CATSRPELNTEAFF.

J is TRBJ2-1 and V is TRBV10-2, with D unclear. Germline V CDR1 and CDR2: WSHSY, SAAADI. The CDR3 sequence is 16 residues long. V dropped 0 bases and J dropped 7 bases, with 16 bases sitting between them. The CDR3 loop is CASSESGRGGLNEQFF. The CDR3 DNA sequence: TGCGCCAGCAGTGAGTCGGGTAGAGGCGGTCTAAATGAGCAGTTCTTC.

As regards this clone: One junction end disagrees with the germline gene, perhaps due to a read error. CDR3 protein: CASSYYQKNTQYF. The CDR3, as DNA: TGTGCCAGCAGCTACTACCAAAAGAATACGCAGTATTTT. The V gene is TRBV6-6, the J gene TRBJ2-3; D gene uncertain. There are 13 residues in the CDR3. Germline values: CDR1 MNHNY, CDR2 SVGAGI (reference sequence).

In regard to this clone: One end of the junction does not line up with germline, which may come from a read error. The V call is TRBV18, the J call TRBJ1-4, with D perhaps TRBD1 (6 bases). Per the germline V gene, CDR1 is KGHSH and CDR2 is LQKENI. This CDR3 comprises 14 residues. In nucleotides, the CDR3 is TGTGCCAGCTCACCTAGGGGGACTAAGGAAAAACTGTTTTTT. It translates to CASSPRGTKEKLFF.

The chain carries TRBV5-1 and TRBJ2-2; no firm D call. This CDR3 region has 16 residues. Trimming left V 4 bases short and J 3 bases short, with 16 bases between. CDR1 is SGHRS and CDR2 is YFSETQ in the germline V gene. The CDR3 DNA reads TGCGCCAGCAGCCCGAAGCCTTCAAGAGACACCGGGGAGCTGTTTTTT. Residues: CASSPKPSRDTGELFF.

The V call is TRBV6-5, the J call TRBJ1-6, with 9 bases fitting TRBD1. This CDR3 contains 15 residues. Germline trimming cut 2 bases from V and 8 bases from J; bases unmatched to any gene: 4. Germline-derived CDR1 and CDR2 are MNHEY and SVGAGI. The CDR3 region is CASSYQDRGDSPLHF. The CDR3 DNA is TGTGCCAGCAGTTACCAGGACAGGGGCGATTCACCCCTCCACTTT.

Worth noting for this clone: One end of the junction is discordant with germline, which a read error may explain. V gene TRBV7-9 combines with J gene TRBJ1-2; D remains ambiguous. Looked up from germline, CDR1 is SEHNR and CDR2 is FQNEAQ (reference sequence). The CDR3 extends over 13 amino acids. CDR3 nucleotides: TGTGCCAGCCGCCTGGTTGGCCACTACGGCTACACCTTC. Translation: CASRLVGHYGYTF.

DNA for the CDR3: TGTGCCAGCAGTGATGCGGGAGGGGAGACCCAGTACTTC. Protein sequence: CASSDAGGETQYF. The rearrangement joins TRBV2 to TRBJ2-5, with 9 positions matching TRBD2. The CDR3 runs 13 residues. The V gene end was trimmed by 3 bases and the J gene end by 5 bases; junction bases not matched to a gene: 1. Germline values: CDR1 SNHLY, CDR2 FYNNEI.

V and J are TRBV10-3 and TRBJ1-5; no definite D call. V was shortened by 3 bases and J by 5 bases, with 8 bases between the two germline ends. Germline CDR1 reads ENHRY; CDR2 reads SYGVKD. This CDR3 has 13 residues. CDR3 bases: TGTGCCATCAGTGACAGCTTATATCAGCCCCAGCATTTT. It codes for CAISDSLYQPQHF.

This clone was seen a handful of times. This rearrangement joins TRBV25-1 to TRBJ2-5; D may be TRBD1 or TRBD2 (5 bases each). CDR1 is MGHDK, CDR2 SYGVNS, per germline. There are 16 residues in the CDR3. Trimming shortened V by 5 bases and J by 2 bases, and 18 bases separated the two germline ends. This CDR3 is CASSKRDPREQETQYF. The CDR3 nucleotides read TGTGCCAGCAGTAAACGGGACCCCCGGGAACAAGAGACCCAGTACTTC.

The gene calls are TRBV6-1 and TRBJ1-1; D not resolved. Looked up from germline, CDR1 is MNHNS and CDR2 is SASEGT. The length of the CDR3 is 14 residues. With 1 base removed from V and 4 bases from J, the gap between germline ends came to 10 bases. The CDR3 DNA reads TGTGCCAGCAGTGAAGGGGCCCTGGCCACTGAAGCTTTCTTT. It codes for CASSEGALATEAFF.

The CDR3 coding sequence is TGTGCCAGCTCACCCAGTTGGTACAATCAGCCCCAGCATTTT. Its protein product is CASSPSWYNQPQHF. The chain combines TRBV18 with TRBJ1-5, with unresolved D. The germline CDR1 and CDR2 sequences are KGHSH and LQKENI. The CDR3 has 14 residues. V was trimmed by 3 bases and J by 3 bases, leaving 9 bases between them. The whole variable domain, remainder taken from reference TRBV18 and TRBJ1-5, is NAGVMQNPRHLVRRRGQEARLRCSPMKGHSHVYWYRQLPEEGLKFMVYLQKENIIDESGMPKERFSAEFPKEGPSILRIQQVVRGDSAAYFCASSPSWYNQPQHFGDGTRLSIL.

In DNA, the CDR3 is TGTGCCAGCAGCTTATCCAGTCAGCCCCAGCATTTT. Its translation is CASSLSSQPQHF. The chain employs TRBV7-9 and TRBJ1-5; no clear D. The CDR3 loop spans 12 amino acids. Per germline, CDR1 SEHNR and CDR2 FQNEAQ (reference sequence). V lost 2 bases and J 6 bases, leaving 5 bases between the germline ends.

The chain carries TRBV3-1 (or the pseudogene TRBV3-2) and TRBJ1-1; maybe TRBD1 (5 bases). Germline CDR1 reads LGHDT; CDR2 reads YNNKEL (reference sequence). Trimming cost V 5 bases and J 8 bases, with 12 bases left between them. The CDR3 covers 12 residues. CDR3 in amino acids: CASSFGAGEAFF. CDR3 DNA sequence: TGTGCCAGCAGCTTCGGGGCGGGCGAAGCTTTCTTT.